These T cell receptor beta chains were read from a single sample in a study of response to subunit inactivated influenza vaccine. TCRdb passed the RT-PCR reads through MiXCR, listing each CDR3 protein once. The data contain more than 550,000 distinct CDR3 sequences, approximately 11% of them seen just once; the ten biggest clones take up 9.5% to 12%. These data were likewise used in another study, on T cells expressing NK-cell markers.

Sequenced here: PBMCs from blood, sampled on the day of vaccination. The receptor set was obtained from a man aged 45-65 years who received an inactivated influenza vaccine. The CDR3 runs from the conserved cysteine through the conserved F or W. The D gene is left open where the match is weak. Where a row states a size, it is once, few, many or the class of an expanded clone; other rows omit it.

V: TRBV6-1; D: TRBD1; size: few; J: TRBJ2-7; CDR3: CASRNRQGREQYF; DNA: TGTGCCAGCAGAAACCGACAGGGACGCGAGCAGTACTTC
V: TRBV6-4; D: -; size: few; J: TRBJ2-2; CDR3: CASRQAPNTGELFF; DNA: TGTGCCAGCAGACAGGCGCCGAACACCGGGGAGCTGTTTTTT
V: TRBV20-1; D: -; size: few; J: TRBJ1-1; CDR3: CSARSDSTSTEAFF; DNA: TGCAGTGCTAGAAGCGACAGTACAAGCACTGAAGCTTTCTTT
V: TRBV12-3/TRBV12-4; D: -; size: few; J: TRBJ1-6; CDR3: CASSHGGDYNSPLHF; DNA: TGTGCCAGCAGTCACGGGGGTGACTATAATTCACCCCTCCACTTT
V: TRBV7-2; D: TRBD2; size: -; J: TRBJ2-5; CDR3: CASSAPLAGWETQYF; DNA: TGTGCCAGCAGCGCCCCCCTAGCGGGGTGGGAGACCCAGTACTTC
V: TRBV6-5; D: TRBD1; size: -; J: TRBJ1-4; CDR3: CASSYRNRGYGDEKLFF; DNA: TGTGCCAGCAGTTACCGGAACAGGGGATACGGTGATGAAAAACTGTTTTTT
V: TRBV10-3; D: TRBD2; size: -; J: TRBJ2-7; CDR3: CAISVLGTSGNEQYF; DNA: TGTGCCATCAGTGTACTGGGGACTAGCGGGAACGAGCAGTACTTC
V: TRBV28; D: -; size: few; J: TRBJ2-2; CDR3: CASSTAKGAGELFF; DNA: TGTGCCAGCAGTACCGCAAAGGGGGCCGGGGAGCTGTTTTTT
V: TRBV2; D: -; size: many; J: TRBJ2-5; CDR3: CASSEGLQETQYF; DNA: TGTGCCAGCAGTGAGGGGCTCCAAGAGACCCAGTACTTC
V: TRBV10-3; D: TRBD1; size: few; J: TRBJ2-3; CDR3: CAIRGTGGGDTQYF; DNA: TGTGCCATCAGGGGGACAGGGGGCGGAGATACGCAGTATTTT
V: TRBV20-1; D: -; size: -; J: TRBJ2-3; CDR3: CMASTDTQYF; DNA: TGCATGGCTAGCACAGATACGCAGTATTTT
V: TRBV6-4; D: -; size: -; J: TRBJ2-1; CDR3: CASSDSGRQNEQFF; DNA: TGTGCCAGCAGTGACTCTGGCCGTCAAAATGAGCAGTTCTTC
V: TRBV7-8; D: TRBD2; size: many; J: TRBJ2-3; CDR3: CASSYTSGKRDTQYF; DNA: TGTGCCAGCAGCTACACTAGCGGGAAGAGAGATACGCAGTATTTT
V: TRBV5-1; D: -; size: -; J: TRBJ2-3; CDR3: CASSLNGQRDTQYF; DNA: TGCGCCAGCAGCTTGAATGGGCAGAGGGATACGCAGTATTTT
V: TRBV2; D: -; size: few; J: TRBJ2-7; CDR3: CASTPKGTESYEQYF; DNA: TGTGCCAGCACGCCCAAGGGGACGGAATCCTACGAGCAGTACTTC
V: TRBV20-1; D: TRBD1; size: -; J: TRBJ1-1; CDR3: CSARIATGATEAFF; DNA: TGCAGTGCTAGAATAGCGACAGGGGCTACTGAAGCTTTCTTT
V: TRBV7-2; D: -; size: -; J: TRBJ1-5; CDR3: CASSLIRNQPQHF; DNA: TGTGCCAGCAGCTTAATACGTAACCAGCCCCAGCATTTT
V: TRBV9; D: -; size: many; J: TRBJ1-1; CDR3: CASSVVTEAFF; DNA: TGTGCCAGCAGCGTAGTCACTGAAGCTTTCTTT
V: TRBV4-2; D: -; size: few; J: TRBJ2-1; CDR3: CASSQEQEAYYNEQFF; DNA: TGTGCCAGCAGCCAAGAACAGGAGGCCTACTACAATGAGCAGTTCTTC
V: TRBV12-3/TRBV12-4; D: -; size: few; J: TRBJ2-2; CDR3: CASSPYSANTGELFF; DNA: TGTGCCAGCAGCCCGTACTCGGCGAACACCGGGGAGCTGTTTTTT
V: TRBV3-1; D: TRBD2; size: many; J: TRBJ2-1; CDR3: CASSTRLAGAGSSYNEQFF; DNA: TGTGCCAGCAGCACCAGACTAGCGGGAGCTGGTAGCTCCTACAATGAGCAGTTCTTC
V: TRBV5-1; D: -; size: many; J: TRBJ2-2; CDR3: CASSLNPTTGELFF; DNA: TGCGCCAGCAGCTTGAACCCTACCACCGGGGAGCTGTTTTTT
V: TRBV7-9; D: TRBD2; size: few; J: TRBJ2-3; CDR3: CASSLQRDADTQYF; DNA: TGTGCCAGCAGCTTGCAGCGGGATGCAGATACGCAGTATTTT
V: TRBV20-1; D: TRBD2; size: many; J: TRBJ2-3; CDR3: CSATSGRATDTQYF; DNA: TGCAGTGCTACGAGCGGGAGAGCTACAGATACGCAGTATTTT
V: TRBV5-1; D: -; size: few; J: TRBJ2-3; CDR3: CASSLDWTEPTDTQYF; DNA: TGCGCCAGCAGCTTGGACTGGACAGAACCCACAGATACGCAGTATTTT
V: TRBV14; D: -; size: -; J: TRBJ2-3; CDR3: CASSQDRAYSFTDTQYF; DNA: TGTGCCAGCAGCCAAGACCGTGCGTACAGCTTCACAGATACGCAGTATTTT